The rows below give T cell receptor beta chains drawn from one sample of a study of identical twins. MiXCR, run by TCRdb on the 5' RACE reads, gives a single entry per CDR3 protein. The sample shows 500,000 to 550,000 distinct CDR3 sequences, more than 20% of them seen only once. These same records also appear under a second study, on yellow fever vaccine responses in identical twins.

The sequencing input was CD4+ T cells sorted from blood. These receptors were obtained from a woman between 18 and 30 years old in good health. Both conserved end residues are part of each CDR3. Each record gives: clone size, J gene, D gene, V gene, CDR3 DNA, CDR3 protein. D genes are given only for firm matches. Only part of the rows carry a size: once, few, many, or a class if the clone is expanded.

abundance: NA
j_gene: TRBJ1-1
d_gene: NA
v_gene: TRBV10-3
CDR3nt: TGTGCCATCAGTGAGAATTCCGGCACTGAAGCTTTCTTT
CDR3aa: CAISENSGTEAFF

abundance: NA
j_gene: TRBJ1-2
d_gene: NA
v_gene: TRBV24-1
CDR3nt: TGTGCCACCAGTCCCGGGAGCAACTATGGCTACACCTTC
CDR3aa: CATSPGSNYGYTF

abundance: NA
j_gene: TRBJ2-2
d_gene: NA
v_gene: TRBV12-3/TRBV12-4
CDR3nt: TGTGCCAGCAGTTTTGGTCAGGAGACCGGGGAGCTGTTTTTT
CDR3aa: CASSFGQETGELFF

abundance: NA
j_gene: TRBJ1-1
d_gene: TRBD1
v_gene: TRBV6-1
CDR3nt: TGTGCCAGCAGTCCTGTGGACAGGGCCGGCACTGAAGCTTTCTTT
CDR3aa: CASSPVDRAGTEAFF

abundance: NA
j_gene: TRBJ2-3
d_gene: NA
v_gene: TRBV4-1
CDR3nt: TGCGCCAGCACCAAAGTGGGGCTTAGCACAGATACGCAGTATTTT
CDR3aa: CASTKVGLSTDTQYF

abundance: NA
j_gene: TRBJ1-1
d_gene: NA
v_gene: TRBV19
CDR3nt: TGTGCCAGTAGTTTACCGTATACTGGAGCTTTCTTT
CDR3aa: CASSLPYTGAFF

abundance: NA
j_gene: TRBJ2-2
d_gene: TRBD2
v_gene: TRBV20-1
CDR3nt: TGCAGTGCAGCCGGGACTACGACAACCGGGGAGCTGTTTTTT
CDR3aa: CSAAGTTTTGELFF

abundance: few
j_gene: TRBJ1-6
d_gene: NA
v_gene: TRBV27
CDR3nt: TGTGCCAGCAGCCCCCGGGCCCTCGCAAATTCACCCCTCCACTTT
CDR3aa: CASSPRALANSPLHF

abundance: NA
j_gene: TRBJ1-1
d_gene: NA
v_gene: TRBV4-1
CDR3nt: TGCGCCAGCACCCCTGGGACCATGAACACTGAAGCTTTCTTT
CDR3aa: CASTPGTMNTEAFF

abundance: NA
j_gene: TRBJ1-1
d_gene: NA
v_gene: TRBV2
CDR3nt: TGTGCCAGCAGCCAGGAGTTGGCCTCAAACACTGAAGCTTTCTTT
CDR3aa: CASSQELASNTEAFF

abundance: many
j_gene: TRBJ1-1
d_gene: NA
v_gene: TRBV5-1
CDR3nt: TGCGCCAGCAGCTTATCTCGGGAAGGTGGGACTGAAGCTTTCTTT
CDR3aa: CASSLSREGGTEAFF

abundance: few
j_gene: TRBJ2-7
d_gene: TRBD2
v_gene: TRBV20-1
CDR3nt: TGCAGTGCCCCTCTAGCGGGAGAATACGAGCAGTACTTC
CDR3aa: CSAPLAGEYEQYF

abundance: NA
j_gene: TRBJ2-1
d_gene: TRBD2
v_gene: TRBV7-3
CDR3nt: TGTGCCAGCAGCTTAAACCCGGGAGGGCCATATGAGCAGTTCTTC
CDR3aa: CASSLNPGGPYEQFF

abundance: few
j_gene: TRBJ1-1
d_gene: TRBD1
v_gene: TRBV3-1
CDR3nt: TGTGCCAGCAGCCAAGGGGGCAGGGGGCGACCTGAAGCTTTCTTT
CDR3aa: CASSQGGRGRPEAFF

abundance: NA
j_gene: TRBJ2-2
d_gene: NA
v_gene: TRBV5-1
CDR3nt: TGCGCCAGCGGGAGACGGACCGGGGAGCTGTTTTTT
CDR3aa: CASGRRTGELFF

abundance: NA
j_gene: TRBJ2-3
d_gene: NA
v_gene: TRBV7-8
CDR3nt: TGTGCCAGCAGCTTAGATAATCCAGGACTCCTCACAGATACGCAGTATTTT
CDR3aa: CASSLDNPGLLTDTQYF